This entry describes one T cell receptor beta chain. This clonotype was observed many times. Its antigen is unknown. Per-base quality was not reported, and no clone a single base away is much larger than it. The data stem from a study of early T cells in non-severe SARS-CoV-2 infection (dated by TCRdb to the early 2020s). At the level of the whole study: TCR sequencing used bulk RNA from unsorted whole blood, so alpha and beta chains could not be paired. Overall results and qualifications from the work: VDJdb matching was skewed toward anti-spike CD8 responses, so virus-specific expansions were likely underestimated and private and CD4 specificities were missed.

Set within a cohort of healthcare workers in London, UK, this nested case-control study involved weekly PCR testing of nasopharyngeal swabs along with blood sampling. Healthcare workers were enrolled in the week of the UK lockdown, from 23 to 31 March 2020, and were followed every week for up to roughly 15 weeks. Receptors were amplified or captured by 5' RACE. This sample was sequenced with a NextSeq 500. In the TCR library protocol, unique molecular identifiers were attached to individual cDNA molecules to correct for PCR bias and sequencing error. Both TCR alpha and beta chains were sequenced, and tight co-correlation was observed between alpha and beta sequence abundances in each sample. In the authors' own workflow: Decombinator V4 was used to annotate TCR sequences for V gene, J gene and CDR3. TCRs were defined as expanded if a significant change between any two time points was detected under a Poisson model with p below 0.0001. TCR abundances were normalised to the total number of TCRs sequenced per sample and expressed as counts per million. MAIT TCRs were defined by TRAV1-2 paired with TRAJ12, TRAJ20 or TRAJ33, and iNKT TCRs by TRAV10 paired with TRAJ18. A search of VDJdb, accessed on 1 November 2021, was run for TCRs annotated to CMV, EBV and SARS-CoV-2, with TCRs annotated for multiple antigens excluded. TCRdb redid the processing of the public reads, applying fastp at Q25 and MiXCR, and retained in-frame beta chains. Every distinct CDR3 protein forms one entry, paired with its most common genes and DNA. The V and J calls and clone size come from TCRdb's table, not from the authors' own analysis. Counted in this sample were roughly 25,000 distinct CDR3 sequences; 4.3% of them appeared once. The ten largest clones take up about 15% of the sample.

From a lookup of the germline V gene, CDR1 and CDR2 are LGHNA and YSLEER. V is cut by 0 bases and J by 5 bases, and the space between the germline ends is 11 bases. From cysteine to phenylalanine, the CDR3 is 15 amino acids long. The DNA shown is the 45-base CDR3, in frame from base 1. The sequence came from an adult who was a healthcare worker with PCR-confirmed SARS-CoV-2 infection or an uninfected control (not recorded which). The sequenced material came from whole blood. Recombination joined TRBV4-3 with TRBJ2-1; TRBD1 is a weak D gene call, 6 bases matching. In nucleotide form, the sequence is TGCGCCAGCAGCCAAGACAGGGGTTCCCACAATGAGCAGTTCTTC. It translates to CASSQDRGSHNEQFF.